The 11 T cell receptor beta chains given below trace back to one sample, sequenced in a study of T-cell memory formation after mild COVID-19. One entry per CDR3 protein, called by TCRdb with MiXCR from the 5' RACE reads. The table includes about 250,000 distinct CDR3 sequences, roughly 14% detected once. The specimen was PBMCs or a T cell subset sorted from them (not recorded which). These receptors were collected from an adult woman who had mild COVID-19 (a few samples of this study predate the infection). Cell type and time point are not known.

The chain combines TRBV24-1 with TRBJ2-2, with D perhaps being TRBD1 or TRBD2 (5 bases each). This CDR3 is 13 amino acids long. Germline V lookup: CDR1 KGHDR, CDR2 SFDVKD. Trimming stripped 2 bases from V and 6 bases from J, with 6 bases between. The CDR3 nucleotides are TGTGCCACCAGTGATTGGGGGTCCGGGGAGCTGTTTTTT. It specifies CATSDWGSGELFF.

The chain joins TRBV15 to TRBJ1-1, with D perhaps TRBD1 (6 bases). The CDR3 loop spans 14 amino acids. V lost 0 bases, J lost 6 bases, and 11 bases lay in between. Germline assignment: CDR1 LNHNV and CDR2 YYDKDF (reference sequence). The CDR3 reads CATSRDLGGAEAFF. The DNA for the CDR3 is TGTGCCACCAGCAGAGATCTGGGGGGCGCTGAAGCTTTCTTT.

The chain couples TRBV12-3 or TRBV12-4 to TRBJ2-7; 11 nucleotides agree with TRBD2. The J segment lost 2 bases and the V segment lost 6 bases, leaving 15 bases of the junction unmatched. This CDR3 has 18 residues. CDR3 sequence: CASSLDRWGLAEPYEQYF. The CDR3 DNA is TGTGCCAGCAGCCTGGACAGGTGGGGACTAGCGGAACCCTACGAGCAGTACTTC.

The chain carries TRBV6-1 and TRBJ1-5, with D tentatively TRBD1 (5 bases). This CDR3 has 15 residues. Germline CDR1 is MNHNS and CDR2 is SASEGT. V dropped 4 bases and J dropped 2 bases, with 12 bases sitting between them. Here the CDR3 DNA reads TGTGCCAGCAGTGCCAGTGACAGAGGCAATCAGCCCCAGCATTTT. Protein sequence: CASSASDRGNQPQHF.

This clonotype was found a few times. This chain uses TRBV7-3 with TRBJ2-6; D is possibly TRBD1 (6 bases). The V end was cut by 5 bases, the J end by 0 bases, with 14 bases between. The CDR3 totals 17 residues. CDR1 is SGHTA, CDR2 FQGTGA, per germline. The CDR3 DNA reads TGTGCCAGCAGCCGGGACCAGGGGCTCTCTGGGGCCAACGTCCTGACTTTC. Residues: CASSRDQGLSGANVLTF.

This clonotype was picked up a small number of times. The rearrangement uses TRBV29-1 and TRBJ2-7; 11 nucleotides line up with TRBD2. The germline gives CDR1 SQVTM, CDR2 ANQGSEA. This CDR3 has 13 amino acids. J lost 6 bases, V lost 6 bases, and 7 bases had no gene match. DNA of the CDR3: TGCAGCGTCATAGCGGGAGGGTTTGTCGAGCAGTACTTC. The encoded protein is CSVIAGGFVEQYF.

This clonotype was counted only a few times. The chain joins TRBV7-3 to TRBJ1-1; 7 nucleotides line up with TRBD1. The CDR3 is 17 amino acids. Germline trimming cut 1 base from V and 8 bases from J; bases unmatched to any gene: 16. Germline V lookup: CDR1 SGHTA, CDR2 FQGTGA. Here the CDR3 DNA reads TGTGCCAGCAGCTTAAAACATGTATCCGGGACAGAGGTAGAAGCTTTCTTT. It yields the protein CASSLKHVSGTEVEAFF.

CDR3 sequence (DNA): TGCAGTGCTGTTGGTGGCTACACCTTC. Translated: CSAVGGYTF. The gene calls are TRBV20-1 and TRBJ1-2; D unclear. The CDR3 length is 9 residues. CDR1 is DFQATT, CDR2 SNEGSKA, per germline (reference sequence). V was cut by 5 bases and J by 7 bases, with 5 bases left in between.

This clonotype has only a few counts. V gene TRBV12-5 combines with J gene TRBJ2-1; TRBD2 aligns across 11 bases. The CDR3 is 18 residues long. V gave up 9 bases and J gave up 3 bases; unmatched junction bases: 16. Germline-derived CDR1 and CDR2 are LGHNT and FRNRAP. CDR3 protein: CASHGTSGTERGYNEQFF. The CDR3, as DNA: TGTGCTAGCCACGGGACTAGCGGTACGGAGAGGGGCTACAATGAGCAGTTCTTC. The full variable domain, rest sourced from reference TRBV12-5 and TRBJ2-1, is DARVTQTPRHKVTEMGQEVTMRCQPILGHNTVFWYRQTMMQGLELLAYFRNRAPLDDSGMPKDRFSAEMPDATLATLKIQPSEPRDSAVYFCASHGTSGTERGYNEQFFGPGTRLTVL.

This clonotype showed up just a few times. J is TRBJ2-1 and V is TRBV20-1; 7 bases map to TRBD2. V trimming: 0 bases; J trimming: 7 bases; junction bases outside the gene matches: 15. This CDR3 spans 17 amino acids. Germline V gene data show CDR1 as DFQATT and CDR2 as SNEGSKA (reference sequence). CDR3 coding DNA: TGCAGTGCTAGAGATCCCTACCGGGGAGGGCCCTCGAATGAGCAGTTCTTC. This encodes CSARDPYRGGPSNEQFF.

This clonotype was recorded a few times. The J gene is TRBJ1-1, the V gene TRBV3-1, with 7 bases identical to TRBD1. With V trimmed by 5 bases and J by 6 bases, 6 bases remained unmatched. There are 13 residues in the CDR3. Germline V gene data show CDR1 as LGHDT and CDR2 as YNNKEL (reference sequence). The chain's CDR3 is CASSSRQGSEAFF. Written as DNA, the CDR3 is TGTGCCAGCAGCTCCCGACAGGGCTCTGAAGCTTTCTTT.